A selection of T cell receptor beta chains follows, all from one sample in a study of cytomegalovirus exposure and HLA in healthy donors. This table comes from immunoSEQ multiplex PCR, and its TCRdb copy is limited to in-frame clones, with some not included. This sample has over 120,000 clones, with about 81% found just once. What was sequenced was PBMCs. The receptor source for this set is a man aged 30 to 45 in good health and CMV-seronegative. Both conserved end residues are part of each CDR3. A D gene is named only where the DNA matches it firmly. The size field is filled for only some rows; it gives once, few, many or a size class.

TRBV10-2	.	.	TRBJ2-7	CASSESLQRSTGQYF	TGCGCCAGCAGTGAGTCGTTGCAGCGGTCTACGGGGCAGTACTTC
TRBV19	.	.	TRBJ2-4	CASSMEGPKNIQYF	TGTGCCAGTAGTATGGAGGGACCCAAAAACATTCAGTACTTC
TRBV10-3	.	TRBD1	TRBJ2-1	CAITTLGTDYNEQFF	TGTGCCATCACGACCCTCGGGACAGATTATAATGAGCAGTTCTTC
TRBV28	.	.	TRBJ2-1	CASSSLVADSYNEQFF	TGTGCCAGCAGTTCCCTCGTAGCGGACTCCTACAATGAGCAGTTCTTC
TRBV6-1	.	.	TRBJ1-2	CASSEALPGGVGDYGYTF	TGTGCCAGCAGTGAAGCGCTTCCTGGGGGGGTAGGGGACTATGGCTACACCTTC
TRBV19	.	.	TRBJ1-5	CASMAGRRIQPQHF	TGTGCCAGTATGGCAGGTCGTAGAATTCAGCCCCAGCATTTT
TRBV7-2	.	TRBD1	TRBJ2-7	CASSHDRGYEQYF	TGTGCCAGCAGCCACGACAGGGGGTACGAGCAGTACTTC
TRBV6-6	.	.	TRBJ2-1	CASMPSESYNEQFF	TGTGCCAGCATGCCTAGCGAGTCCTACAATGAGCAGTTCTTC
TRBV7-9	.	.	TRBJ1-2	CASSLGAEDYGYTF	TGTGCCAGCAGCTTGGGGGCGGAGGACTATGGCTACACCTTC
TRBV28	.	TRBD1	TRBJ1-1	CASSSGQGAIRNTEAFF	TGTGCCAGCAGTTCCGGACAGGGGGCAATACGGAACACTGAAGCTTTCTTT
TRBV5-1	.	TRBD2	TRBJ2-2	CASSRGTSGNTGELFF	TGCGCCAGCAGCCGCGGGACTAGCGGGAACACCGGGGAGCTGTTTTTT
TRBV28	.	.	TRBJ2-2	CASTTSEGTEGFTGELFF	TGTGCCAGCACCACCTCGGAGGGCACGGAGGGATTCACCGGGGAGCTGTTTTTT
TRBV6-1	.	.	TRBJ2-7	CASSEKRTEQYF	TGTGCCAGCAGTGAAAAGAGGACTGAGCAATACTTC
TRBV6-5	.	.	TRBJ1-1	CASSSPPAEAFF	TGTGCCAGCAGTTCCCCCCCGGCTGAAGCTTTCTTT
TRBV28	.	.	TRBJ1-4	CASSFDAGRNKLFF	TGTGCCAGCAGTTTCGATGCGGGGAGGAATAAACTGTTTTTT
TRBV6-6	.	TRBD1	TRBJ2-1	CASSADRGNHNEQFF	TGTGCCAGCAGCGCCGACAGGGGGAACCACAATGAGCAGTTCTTC
TRBV9	.	.	TRBJ2-1	CASSPSGPRADEQFF	TGTGCCAGCAGCCCCTCAGGACCGCGGGCGGATGAGCAGTTCTTC
TRBV28	.	TRBD1	TRBJ2-4	CASSPLTGGKNIQYF	TGTGCCAGCAGTCCTCTGACAGGGGGCAAAAACATTCAGTACTTC
TRBV28	.	.	TRBJ2-4	CASSTLTGNGPLAKNIQYF	TGTGCCAGCAGTACCCTTACAGGAAATGGGCCTCTAGCCAAAAACATTCAGTACTTC
TRBV19	.	.	TRBJ2-7	CASSPSQVYEQYF	TGTGCCAGTAGTCCAAGCCAGGTCTACGAGCAGTACTTC
TRBV2	.	TRBD2	TRBJ2-7	CASSGGLAGGNEQYF	TGTGCCAGCAGTGGAGGACTAGCGGGAGGAAACGAGCAGTACTTC
TRBV5-4	few	TRBD2	TRBJ2-4	CASSPGLGTANIQYF	TGTGCCAGCAGCCCTGGACTAGGAACGGCAAACATTCAGTACTTC
TRBV5-6	.	.	TRBJ2-1	CATLAGANRNEQFF	TGTGCCACCCTCGCGGGCGCTAACCGTAATGAGCAGTTCTTC
TRBV9	.	.	TRBJ1-2	CASSPGSREGYTF	TGTGCCAGCAGCCCGGGGTCTCGAGAAGGCTACACCTTC
TRBV2	.	.	TRBJ1-1	CASRLKGPGGRYTEAFF	TGTGCCAGCCGACTAAAAGGACCCGGAGGTCGGTACACTGAAGCTTTCTTT
TRBV9	.	.	TRBJ2-5	CASSVEAGKETQYF	TGTGCCAGCAGCGTAGAGGCGGGAAAAGAGACCCAGTACTTC
TRBV5-4	.	.	TRBJ2-7	CASSPTSTQAYEQYF	TGTGCCAGCAGCCCAACTTCGACCCAGGCATACGAGCAGTACTTC
TRBV18	.	.	TRBJ1-3	CASSPASASGNTIYF	TGTGCCAGCTCACCGGCGAGCGCCTCTGGAAACACCATATATTTT
TRBV5-6	.	.	TRBJ1-1	CASSLAGIAEAFF	TGTGCCAGCAGCTTGGCAGGGATCGCTGAAGCTTTCTTT
TRBV5-1	.	TRBD1	TRBJ1-2	CASSFEGAGNGYTF	TGCGCCAGCAGCTTCGAGGGGGCGGGAAATGGCTACACCTTC
TRBV18	once	.	TRBJ2-1	CASSPGRGQFF	TGTGCCAGCTCACCGGGTAGAGGGCAGTTCTTC
TRBV15	.	.	TRBJ2-7	CATSRDLDRYEQYF	TGTGCCACCAGCAGAGATCTGGACAGATACGAGCAGTACTTC
TRBV28	few	TRBD1	TRBJ1-1	CASTLGTGYTEAFF	TGTGCCAGCACCTTAGGGACAGGGTACACTGAAGCTTTCTTT
TRBV19	few	TRBD1	TRBJ1-5	CASKDRGHQPQHF	TGTGCCAGTAAGGACAGGGGGCACCAGCCCCAGCATTTT
TRBV5-4	once	.	TRBJ2-2	CASSSRQASNTGELFF	TGTGCCAGCAGCTCTCGACAGGCTTCGAACACCGGGGAGCTGTTTTTT
TRBV28	.	.	TRBJ2-5	CASSLEGSGSQETQYF	TGTGCCAGCAGTTTGGAGGGTTCCGGGTCGCAAGAGACCCAGTACTTC
TRBV7-6	.	TRBD1	TRBJ2-7	CASSVDRGPYEQYF	TGTGCCAGCAGCGTGGACAGGGGGCCCTACGAGCAGTACTTC
TRBV2	few	TRBD1	TRBJ1-3	CASGMTGISGNTIYF	TGTGCCAGCGGCATGACAGGGATCTCTGGAAACACCATATATTTT
TRBV9	.	TRBD1	TRBJ2-7	CASSVGRTGGAFGSYEQYF	TGTGCCAGCAGCGTAGGGAGGACAGGGGGCGCGTTCGGATCCTACGAGCAGTACTTC
TRBV6-1	few	.	TRBJ2-7	CASSEGGGFEQYF	TGTGCCAGCAGTGAAGGGGGGGGCTTCGAGCAGTACTTC
TRBV11-2	.	.	TRBJ2-7	CASSYLNYEQYF	TGTGCCAGCAGCTACCTAAACTACGAGCAGTACTTC
TRBV27	.	TRBD1	TRBJ1-5	CASSIRQGGQPQHF	TGTGCCAGCAGTATACGACAGGGAGGACAGCCCCAGCATTTT
TRBV7-8	.	.	TRBJ2-7	CASSSQGTIGYEQYF	TGTGCCAGCAGCTCTCAGGGTACGATTGGCTACGAGCAGTACTTC
TRBV2	.	.	TRBJ1-1	CASSLGVTEAFF	TGTGCCAGCAGTTTAGGGGTCACTGAAGCTTTCTTT
TRBV6-5	.	.	TRBJ1-1	CASSYGQGYRTEAFF	TGTGCCAGCAGTTATGGCCAGGGGTATCGGACTGAAGCTTTCTTT
TRBV5-8	.	.	TRBJ2-2	CASSLKNRVSGGELFF	TGTGCCAGCAGCTTGAAAAATCGGGTGTCAGGGGGGGAGCTGTTTTTT
TRBV30	.	TRBD2	TRBJ2-1	CAWTNPQREVHNEQFF	TGTGCCTGGACCAACCCCCAGCGGGAGGTCCACAATGAGCAGTTCTTC
TRBV28	once	.	TRBJ1-1	CASSWTANTEAFF	TGTGCCAGCAGCTGGACAGCGAACACTGAAGCTTTCTTT
TRBV27	.	.	TRBJ2-7	CASRWTGGVYEQYF	TGTGCCAGCAGATGGACAGGAGGGGTCTACGAGCAGTACTTC
TRBV6-5	.	.	TRBJ1-5	CASSYAGGNQPQHF	TGTGCCAGCAGTTACGCCGGGGGCAATCAGCCCCAGCATTTT
TRBV6-5	.	TRBD1	TRBJ2-5	CASSLTGVYQETQYF	TGTGCCAGCAGTTTAACAGGGGTATACCAAGAGACCCAGTACTTC
TRBV5-1	.	TRBD1	TRBJ1-1	CASSSVTGATEAFF	TGCGCCAGCAGCAGTGTGACAGGGGCCACTGAAGCTTTCTTT
TRBV5-1	few	.	TRBJ1-4	CASSLNVGEGEKLFF	TGCGCCAGCAGCTTGAACGTTGGGGAGGGAGAAAAACTGTTTTTT
TRBV6-5	.	.	TRBJ2-7	CASTSPGAYEQYF	TGTGCCAGCACCTCCCCGGGAGCCTACGAGCAGTACTTC
TRBV30	few	.	TRBJ1-1	CAWDATGLNTEAFF	TGTGCCTGGGACGCTACAGGTTTGAACACTGAAGCTTTCTTT
TRBV7-9	.	.	TRBJ1-1	CASSQPQGTEAFF	TGTGCCAGCAGCCAGCCCCAGGGGACTGAAGCTTTCTTT
TRBV2	.	.	TRBJ2-2	CASTPRENRNTGELFF	TGTGCCAGCACTCCAAGAGAAAACAGGAACACCGGGGAGCTGTTTTTT